The 26 T cell receptor beta chains below were found in one sample sequenced in a study of shared clonotypes between healthy human individuals. This table comes from immunoSEQ multiplex PCR, and its TCRdb copy is limited to in-frame clones, with some not included. Of more than 1 million clones in the sample, more than 75% were seen once. The sequencing input was memory CD4+ T cells from PBMCs. Subset indicated: CD45RA-negative fraction. The source of these receptors is a man younger than 30 in good health. Some clones in this sample may be carry-over from other donors' samples.

This chain uses TRBV25-1 with TRBJ2-2; maybe TRBD1 (6 bases). Germline CDR1 is MGHDK and CDR2 is SYGVNS. The CDR3 covers 15 residues. The V and J ends lost 6 bases and 4 bases respectively, with 15 bases between them. The CDR3 bases are TGTGCCAGCAGCTCACAGGGTGGTCGCACCGGGGAGCTGTTTTTT. Amino acids: CASSSQGGRTGELFF.

About this clone itself: The sample carries other DNA sequences with the same CDR3. The chain couples TRBV28 to TRBJ1-4, with 7 positions matching TRBD1. Germline V gene data show CDR1 as MDHEN and CDR2 as SYDVKM. The length of the CDR3 is 13 residues. V lost 4 bases, J lost 5 bases, and 1 base stayed unmatched. The chain's CDR3 is CASSWDRNEKLFF. Here the CDR3 DNA reads TGTGCCAGCAGTTGGGACAGAAATGAAAAACTGTTTTTT.

This chain joins TRBV11-2 and TRBJ1-4; unclear D gene. Trimming stripped 5 bases from V and 9 bases from J, with 13 bases between. The CDR3 sequence is 13 residues long. Per the germline V gene, CDR1 is SGHAT and CDR2 is FQNNGV. This chain's CDR3 is CASSGQLMKKLFF. The DNA for the CDR3 is TGTGCCAGCAGCGGGCAACTAATGAAAAAACTGTTTTTT.

This clone occurred many times. The chain combines TRBV5-6 with TRBJ1-2; 7 bases line up with TRBD1. The CDR3 sequence is 15 residues long. Germline V gives CDR1 SGHDT, CDR2 YYEEEE. Losses at the gene ends were 7 bases for V and 4 bases for J; bases not matched to a gene: 13. CDR3 residues: CASSQDQTGVYGYTF. CDR3 nucleotide sequence: TGTGCCAGCTCCCAGGATCAAACAGGGGTCTATGGCTACACCTTC.

A few counts support this clone. The chain employs TRBV9 and TRBJ2-1; 11 nucleotides match TRBD1. This CDR3 region has 14 residues. The J segment lost 9 bases and the V segment lost 0 bases, leaving 2 bases of the junction unmatched. Germline CDR1 SGDLS, CDR2 YYNGEE. CDR3 amino acids: CASSVVGTGGEQFF. CDR3 DNA: TGTGCCAGCAGCGTAGTGGGGACAGGGGGTGAGCAGTTCTTC.

This clone was seen a few times. The rearrangement joins TRBV30 to TRBJ1-4, with TRBD1 matching over 7 bases. CDR3 length equals 14 residues. Trimming took 1 base from V and 8 from J; bases not matched to a gene: 7. Germline loops: CDR1 GTSNPN, CDR2 SVGIG (reference sequence). CDR3 amino acids: CAWSANRGGEKLFF. The CDR3, as DNA: TGTGCCTGGAGTGCCAACAGGGGCGGGGAAAAACTGTTTTTT. Supplemented by reference TRBV30 and TRBJ1-4, the full variable domain reads SQTIHQWPATLVQPVGSPLSLECTVEGTSNPNLYWYRQAAGRGLQLLFYSVGIGQISSEVPQNLSASRPQDRQFILSSKKLLLSDSGFYLCAWSANRGGEKLFFGSGTQLSVL.

The chain employs TRBV6-1 and TRBJ1-4; D is unresolved. Trimming removed 7 bases at V and 8 bases at J, with 17 bases between. Per the germline V gene, CDR1 is MNHNS and CDR2 is SASEGT. The CDR3 length is 14 residues. The CDR3 sequence: CASTASLRLEKLFF. Written as DNA, the CDR3 is TGTGCCAGCACCGCGTCATTAAGATTGGAAAAACTGTTTTTT.

The V call is TRBV28, the J call TRBJ2-1, with D possibly TRBD2 on 7 matching bases. V was trimmed by 1 base and J by 4 bases, leaving 14 bases between them. This CDR3 has 16 amino acids. Germline CDR1 is MDHEN and CDR2 is SYDVKM. This CDR3 reads CASSLLGGGPYNEQFF. For the CDR3, the DNA is TGTGCCAGCAGTTTATTAGGGGGAGGGCCTTACAATGAGCAGTTCTTC.

This chain links TRBV11-3 with TRBJ2-7; the D gene is possibly TRBD2 (6 bases). With 4 bases removed from V and 3 bases from J, the gap between germline ends came to 19 bases. Germline CDR1 reads SGHNT; CDR2 reads YENEEA. The CDR3 is made up of 16 amino acids. DNA of the CDR3: TGTGCCAGCAGCTCATCGAGCGGGTGCCTAAACTACGAGCAGTACTTC. Translation: CASSSSSGCLNYEQYF.

This CDR3 reads CASSFGPTSTYEQYF. CDR3 nucleotide sequence: TGTGCCAGCAGCTTCGGTCCTACTTCAACCTACGAGCAGTACTTC. The gene calls are TRBV5-5 and TRBJ2-7; D is unclear. The CDR3 contains 15 residues. CDR1 is SGHKS, CDR2 YYEKEE, per germline (reference sequence). V was trimmed by 2 bases and J by 2 bases, leaving 14 bases between them.

The J gene is TRBJ2-7, the V gene TRBV21-1; no check of the table's D call, TRBD1, against the DNA was made. TRBV21-1 is a pseudogene segment. This CDR3 comprises 11 residues. In DNA form, the CDR3 reads TGTGCCAGCAGCACGTCCCAGGAGCAGTACTTC. Translated, it gives CASSTSQEQYF.

The rearrangement links TRBV2 to TRBJ2-7; D is possibly TRBD1 (8 bases). The CDR3 spans 14 residues. CDR1 SNHLY and CDR2 FYNNEI come from the germline V gene. V lost 6 bases and J 11 bases, leaving 23 bases between the germline ends. As DNA, the CDR3 is TGTGCCAGCAGAGCCCCAGGACAGGGAGGGAAGGAGTACTTC. Translation gives CASRAPGQGGKEYF.

The V call is TRBV18, the J call TRBJ2-7; D ambiguous. This CDR3 is built from 14 residues. The germline CDR1 and CDR2 sequences are KGHSH and LQKENI. V lost 0 bases, J lost 5 bases, and 11 bases lay in between. The CDR3, as DNA: TGTGCCAGCTCACCACCGTCGGTTACCCACGAGCAGTACTTC. It translates to CASSPPSVTHEQYF.

This clone was observed a single time. V usage is TRBV19 and J usage is TRBJ2-7, with 8 bases aligning to TRBD1. The length of the CDR3 is 15 residues. CDR1 LNHDA and CDR2 SQIVND come from the germline V gene (reference sequence). V was pared by 7 bases and J by 2 bases, with 10 bases of the junction left unmatched. CDR3 amino acids: CASTIGQGPTYEQYF. CDR3 DNA sequence: TGTGCCAGTACCATCGGACAGGGTCCAACCTACGAGCAGTACTTC.

A word on this clone: Other nucleotide sequences from this sample produce the same CDR3. V is TRBV14 and J is TRBJ1-1, with no clear D. The CDR3 spans 13 residues. Germline V gives CDR1 SGHDN, CDR2 FVKESK. Trimming left V 4 bases short and J 0 bases short, with 6 bases between. CDR3 sequence reads: CASSLTLNTEAFF. The CDR3 nucleotides read TGTGCCAGCAGCCTGACCCTGAACACTGAAGCTTTCTTT.

The chain carries TRBV10-3 and TRBJ2-1, with D possibly called TRBD1 or TRBD2 (7 bases each). The CDR3 extends over 13 amino acids. V lost 6 bases and J lost 4, with 10 bases in between. Germline-derived CDR1 and CDR2 are ENHRY and SYGVKD. The CDR3: CAIRQGGYNEQFF. The CDR3 nucleotides read TGTGCCATCAGGCAGGGGGGGTACAATGAGCAGTTCTTC.

The V and J genes are TRBV15 and TRBJ2-7; D perhaps matches TRBD1 (7 bases). Germline lookup yields CDR1 LNHNV and CDR2 YYDKDF (reference sequence). This CDR3 has 18 residues. The V gene lost 1 base and the J gene lost 9 bases, with 28 bases spanning the gap. DNA for the CDR3: TGTGCCACCAGCAGAGTTTTTAGTCGCGGGGTTGAAGGGGGCCTGCAGTACTTC. It specifies CATSRVFSRGVEGGLQYF.

The chain couples TRBV5-4 to TRBJ1-4; 10 nucleotides line up with TRBD1. Germline CDR1 SGHNT, CDR2 YYREEE (reference sequence). The junction had 2 bases not matched to a gene; V was cut back by 2 bases and J by 7 bases. The CDR3 has 14 amino acids. Here the CDR3 reads CASSLRTGGEKLFF. The CDR3 DNA follows: TGTGCCAGCAGCTTACGGACAGGGGGTGAAAAACTGTTTTTT.

The V call is TRBV30, the J call TRBJ2-3, with a possible D match to TRBD2 (7 bases). V was cut by 0 bases and J by 0 bases, with 10 bases left in between. Germline assignment: CDR1 GTSNPN and CDR2 SVGIG (reference sequence). The CDR3 is made up of 15 amino acids. As DNA, the CDR3 is TGTGCCTGGAGTGTAGGGAGGGGGAGCACAGATACGCAGTATTTT. The encoded protein is CAWSVGRGSTDTQYF.

The chain combines TRBV4-3 with TRBJ2-5; D assignment may be TRBD1 or TRBD2 (5 bases each). Per the germline V gene, CDR1 is LGHNA and CDR2 is YSLEER. V was shortened by 4 bases and J by 5 bases, with 17 bases between the two germline ends. CDR3 length equals 15 residues. CDR3 sequence: CASSPGTIKGETQYF. The CDR3 coding sequence is TGCGCCAGCAGCCCTGGGACCATCAAGGGGGAGACCCAGTACTTC.

DNA for the CDR3: TGCGCCAGCAGCTTCCCGTCAGACAGTTTCCAAGAGACCCAGTACTTC. Amino acids: CASSFPSDSFQETQYF. The rearrangement links TRBV5-1 to TRBJ2-5, with D tentatively TRBD1 (5 bases). V was clipped by 2 bases and J by 1 base, with 15 bases between them. CDR1 SGHRS and CDR2 YFSETQ come from the germline V gene. This CDR3 is 16 amino acids long. Full variable domain (remainder filled in from reference TRBV5-1 and TRBJ2-5): KAGVTQTPRYLIKTRGQQVTLSCSPISGHRSVSWYQQTPGQGLQFLFEYFSETQRNKGNFPGRFSGRQFSNSRSEMNVSTLELGDSALYLCASSFPSDSFQETQYFGPGTRLLVL.

This clone came up a few times. This chain joins TRBV7-2 and TRBJ1-1; D gene uncertain. CDR1 is SGHTA, CDR2 FQGNSA, per germline. V was clipped by 8 bases and J by 5 bases, with 18 bases between them. The CDR3 is 14 amino acids. The CDR3 loop reads CASLGQFPGTEAFF. Here the CDR3 DNA reads TGTGCCAGCCTCGGTCAGTTCCCGGGGACTGAAGCTTTCTTT.

The CDR3: CASSLIWGAGETQYF. The CDR3 nucleotides read TGTGCCAGCAGTTTAATATGGGGGGCGGGAGAGACCCAGTACTTC. This chain uses TRBV27 with TRBJ2-5, with D perhaps assigned TRBD1 or TRBD2 (6 bases each). Trimming took off 2 bases at V and 4 bases at J, with 14 bases between the two ends. Germline V gene sequence: CDR1 MNHEY, CDR2 SMNVEV (reference sequence). This CDR3 is 15 amino acids long.

The V and J genes are TRBV29-1 and TRBJ2-5; 7 positions match TRBD1. Trimming at V came to 3 bases and at J to 4 bases, leaving 5 bases not matched to a gene. From germline, CDR1 is SQVTM and CDR2 ANQGSEA. CDR3 length: 13 residues. In DNA, the CDR3 is TGCAGCGTTGACGGGACAGTAAGAGAGACCCAGTACTTC. Its translation is CSVDGTVRETQYF.

Comment on this clone: With a far larger clone one base away, a read error is the likely cause. The chain links TRBV7-2 to TRBJ1-2, with D unclear. CDR3 length equals 14 residues. In germline, CDR1 is SGHTA, CDR2 FQGNSA. The CDR3 spells CVSSLNWRNYGYTF. CDR3 coding DNA: TGTGTCAGCAGCTTAAATTGGCGGAACTATGGCTACACCTTC.

This chain links TRBV5-1 with TRBJ1-4; no clear D. CDR1 is SGHRS and CDR2 is YFSETQ in the germline V gene. Trimming took off 4 bases at V and 3 bases at J, with 19 bases between the two ends. The CDR3 has 17 residues. The CDR3 here is CASSLPEGTKANEKLFF. CDR3 coding DNA: TGCGCCAGCAGCCTACCGGAGGGCACCAAGGCTAATGAAAAACTGTTTTTT.